The 30 T cell receptor beta chains below all came from one sample that was sequenced in a study of cytomegalovirus exposure and HLA in healthy donors. PCR was performed using 60 Vbeta and 13 Jbeta primers. Method: immunoSEQ multiplex PCR; TCRdb's copy keeps in-frame clones and lacks some. The repertoire holds about 150,000 clones, with roughly 83% as singletons. Sequencing was carried out using PBMCs. The receptors come from a woman between 18 and 29 years old in good health and CMV-seronegative.

V is TRBV28 and J is TRBJ1-5; 9 nucleotides match TRBD1. The junction had 6 bases not matched to a gene; V was cut back by 11 bases and J by 1 base. There are 14 residues in the CDR3. CDR1 is MDHEN and CDR2 is SYDVKM in the germline V gene. The CDR3 region has the DNA TGTGCCGGACGGGACAGGGCCAGCAATCAGCCCCAGCATTTT. Its translation: CAGRDRASNQPQHF.

The rearrangement links TRBV5-6 to TRBJ1-5; no clear D. The CDR3 length is 15 residues. The V end was cut by 0 bases, the J end by 7 bases, with 14 bases between. Germline V gene data show CDR1 as SGHDT and CDR2 as YYEEEE. Written as DNA, the CDR3 is TGTGCCAGCAGCTTGGGGGGAGGCCGCAGGCAGCCCCAGCATTTT. Translated, it gives CASSLGGGRRQPQHF.

The genes are TRBV6-5 and TRBJ1-5; the D is unclear. Germline-derived CDR1 and CDR2 are MNHEY and SVGAGI. There are 13 residues in the CDR3. Trimming removed 0 bases at V and 4 bases at J, with 4 bases between. The CDR3 sequence: CASSYSPNQPQHF. DNA of the CDR3: TGTGCCAGCAGTTACTCCCCAAATCAGCCCCAGCATTTT.

The chain recombines TRBV27 with TRBJ2-5, with 8 nucleotides matching TRBD1. CDR3 length equals 16 residues. Per the germline V gene, CDR1 is MNHEY and CDR2 is SMNVEV (reference sequence). V gave up 2 bases and J gave up 5 bases; unmatched junction bases: 10. The CDR3 DNA is TGTGCCAGCAGTTTAATACGGACAGGGCAGTGGGAGACCCAGTACTTC. Protein: CASSLIRTGQWETQYF.

The CDR3 DNA sequence: TGCGCCAGCAGCCAAGCTATGGCAGGGCCCTACGAGCAGTACTTC. This encodes CASSQAMAGPYEQYF. The chain joins TRBV4-1 to TRBJ2-7, with D possibly matching TRBD1 (5 bases). CDR3 length equals 15 residues. Trimming took off 1 base at V and 2 bases at J, with 12 bases between the two ends. Germline V gives CDR1 MGHRA, CDR2 YSYEKL.

The chain combines TRBV29-1 with TRBJ2-1, with 10 bases lining up with TRBD1. Germline V gene data show CDR1 as SQVTM and CDR2 as ANQGSEA. Trimming removed 5 bases from V and 6 bases from J; junction bases left unmatched: 10. The CDR3 loop spans 15 amino acids. CDR3 sequence: CSVQGGDRGSNEQFF. CDR3 coding DNA: TGCAGCGTTCAAGGGGGGGACAGGGGCAGCAATGAGCAGTTCTTC.

The chain links TRBV9 to TRBJ2-5, with 7 bases matching TRBD1. V was pared by 4 bases and J by 2 bases, with 5 bases of the junction left unmatched. The CDR3 has 14 residues. Germline CDR1 is SGDLS and CDR2 is YYNGEE. The CDR3 spells CASSPRQGQETQYF. Written as DNA, the CDR3 is TGTGCCAGCAGCCCGCGACAGGGACAAGAGACCCAGTACTTC.

With respect to this clone: At one boundary the junction diverges from the germline segment, which might be a read error. The rearrangement links TRBV2 to TRBJ2-3; 10 bases align to TRBD2. This CDR3 region has 15 residues. CDR1 SNHLY and CDR2 FYNNEI come from the germline V gene. The CDR3 region is CASSISGGPTDTRYF. CDR3 in DNA: TGTGCCAGCAGTATTAGCGGGGGGCCCACAGATACGCGGTATTTT.

On this clone itself: The germline gene is not matched at one end of the junction; a read error may be the cause. This chain uses TRBV29-1 with TRBJ2-1; possible D gene TRBD1, 6 bases. Germline V lookup: CDR1 SQVTM, CDR2 ANQGSEA. The CDR3 sequence is 13 residues long. CDR3: CSVSLQGWDEPFF. CDR3 bases: TGCAGCGTGAGCTTACAGGGTTGGGATGAGCCGTTCTTC.

This sequence joins TRBV7-2 and TRBJ2-1, with 8 bases aligning to TRBD1. The CDR3 has 15 amino acids. With V trimmed by 5 bases and J by 4 bases, 7 bases remained unmatched. The germline V gene has CDR1 SGHTA and CDR2 FQGNSA. The CDR3 nucleotides are TGTGCCAGCAGCCGCGACAGGGGTAGTTACAATGAGCAGTTCTTC. Translating gives CASSRDRGSYNEQFF.

The chain combines TRBV11-2 with TRBJ1-1; weak D call: TRBD1 (6 bases). This CDR3 is built from 13 residues. Germline values: CDR1 SGHAT, CDR2 FQNNGV. The V end lost 2 bases, the J end lost 5 bases, and 9 bases lay between the germline ends. CDR3 nucleotides: TGTGCCAGCAGCTTACGGCAGGGGACTGAAGCTTTCTTT. This gives the protein CASSLRQGTEAFF.

The chain has TRBV19 and TRBJ1-1; 8 bases are shared with TRBD1. This CDR3 spans 15 amino acids. Trimming took 4 bases from V and 0 from J; bases not matched to a gene: 4. Germline V gene lookup returns CDR1 LNHDA and CDR2 SQIVND (reference sequence). The CDR3 is CASSNGDRMNTEAFF. CDR3 nucleotides: TGTGCCAGTAGTAATGGGGACAGGATGAACACTGAAGCTTTCTTT.

This chain joins TRBV29-1 and TRBJ1-4; D ambiguous. Germline V gene data show CDR1 as SQVTM and CDR2 as ANQGSEA. Trimming removed 7 bases from V and 4 bases from J, with 10 bases in between. This CDR3 contains 12 residues. CDR3 in amino acids: CSAKEGNEKLFF. In DNA form, the CDR3 reads TGCAGCGCCAAGGAGGGTAATGAAAAACTGTTTTTT. Variable domain in full (rest from reference TRBV29-1 and TRBJ1-4): SAVISQKPSRDICQRGTSLTIQCQVDSQVTMMFWYRQQPGQSLTLIATANQGSEATYESGFVIDKFPISRPNLTFSTLTVSNMSPEDSSIYLCSAKEGNEKLFFGSGTQLSVL.

The rearrangement links TRBV18 to TRBJ2-7; 7 nucleotides line up with TRBD1. The CDR3 runs 15 residues. The trim removed 1 base at V and 0 bases at J, leaving 3 bases unmatched. Germline values: CDR1 KGHSH, CDR2 LQKENI. The DNA of the CDR3 is TGTGCCAGCTCACCACAGGGACAGAACTCCTACGAGCAGTACTTC. As protein: CASSPQGQNSYEQYF.

The chain has TRBV11-2 and TRBJ2-7, with 10 bases fitting TRBD1. The CDR3 is 13 residues long. J gave up 1 base and V 6 bases, and 0 bases lay outside the gene matches. Looked up from germline, CDR1 is SGHAT and CDR2 is FQNNGV. CDR3 nucleotides: TGTGCCAGCAGGGGACAGGGGTCCTACGAGCAGTACTTC. This codes for CASRGQGSYEQYF.

This clone was detected only once. The CDR3: CASSFDRVRGNTIYF. The DNA of the CDR3 is TGTGCCAGCAGCTTTGACAGGGTAAGAGGAAACACCATATATTTT. The chain is built from TRBV13 and TRBJ1-3, with 7 bases aligning to TRBD1. Germline CDR1 and CDR2: PRHDT and FYEKMQ (reference sequence). The CDR3 covers 15 residues. V dropped 3 bases and J dropped 4; count of bases not matched to a gene: 6. Variable domain in full (rest from reference TRBV13 and TRBJ1-3): AAGVIQSPRHLIKEKRETATLKCYPIPRHDTVYWYQQGPGQDPQFLISFYEKMQSDKGSIPDRFSAQQFSDYHSELNMSSLELGDSALYFCASSFDRVRGNTIYFGEGSWLTVV.

V and J are TRBV5-4 and TRBJ1-4; D is undetermined. The CDR3 totals 16 residues. V lost 2 bases, J lost 4 bases, and 15 bases lay in between. Germline V gene lookup returns CDR1 SGHNT and CDR2 YYREEE (reference sequence). In DNA, the CDR3 is TGTGCCAGCAGCTTCGTCGGCCGCGAGGTTAATGAAAAACTGTTTTTT. It translates to CASSFVGREVNEKLFF.

The sample holds a few counts of this clone. The rearrangement links TRBV18 to TRBJ2-7; D remains ambiguous. V was pared by 6 bases and J by 1 base, with 13 bases between. There are 14 residues in the CDR3. Looked up from germline, CDR1 is KGHSH and CDR2 is LQKENI. The CDR3 is CASSPYSLSYEQYF. CDR3 in DNA: TGTGCCAGCTCCCCATATAGCCTTTCCTACGAGCAGTACTTC.

V gene TRBV6-1 combines with J gene TRBJ1-1; TRBD1 aligns across 8 bases. Trimming removed 7 bases from V and 1 base from J; junction bases left unmatched: 8. The CDR3 is made up of 15 amino acids. CDR1 and CDR2 (germline): MNHNS, SASEGT. In DNA, the CDR3 is TGTGCCAGCATGAGCGCAGGGGGCCGGAACACTGAAGCTTTCTTT. The encoded protein is CASMSAGGRNTEAFF.

The V call is TRBV2, the J call TRBJ1-6, with 7 positions matching TRBD1. CDR1 is SNHLY and CDR2 is FYNNEI in the germline V gene. Trimming took 8 bases from V and 10 from J; bases not matched to a gene: 11. This CDR3 has 14 residues. In DNA, the CDR3 is TGTGCCAGCGCCCCGGTCACAGGGGCCTCACCCCTCCACTTT. Translated: CASAPVTGASPLHF.

This sequence joins TRBV6-6 and TRBJ2-2; TRBD2 matches 7 bases. J lost 7 bases, V lost 7 bases, and 6 bases had no gene match. Germline CDR1 reads MNHNY; CDR2 reads SVGAGI (reference sequence). The CDR3 totals 13 residues. CDR3 residues: CASTRLAGGELFF. CDR3 in DNA: TGTGCCAGCACCAGACTAGCCGGCGGGGAGCTGTTTTTT.

The chain employs TRBV4-1 and TRBJ1-2; no clear D gene. V lost 0 bases to trimming and J lost 8 bases, with 7 bases between them. The CDR3 spans 12 residues. Germline V lookup: CDR1 MGHRA, CDR2 YSYEKL. The CDR3 loop is CASSQETRGYTF. CDR3 sequence (DNA): TGCGCCAGCAGCCAAGAAACGAGGGGCTACACCTTC.

This chain joins TRBV7-2 and TRBJ2-1; 8 bases fit TRBD2. Germline V gives CDR1 SGHTA, CDR2 FQGNSA. J lost 6 bases, V lost 10 bases, and 20 bases had no gene match. The CDR3 spans 17 residues. CDR3 DNA: TGTGCCAACACCCATCCCCCGGGTAGTAGCGGGACCAATGAGCAGTTCTTC. This codes for CANTHPPGSSGTNEQFF. Based on the CDR3 plus reference TRBV7-2 and TRBJ2-1, the full variable domain is GAGVSQSPSNKVTEKGKDVELRCDPISGHTALYWYRQSLGQGLEFLIYFQGNSAPDKSGLPSDRFSAERTGGSVSTLTIQRTQQEDSAVYLCANTHPPGSSGTNEQFFGPGTRLTVL.

This clone was seen a handful of times. Germline and junction disagree at one end, which may indicate a read error. The CDR3 region has the DNA TGTGCTAGTGGTTTGTCCGATGTCCTGAGGTCCTTC. As protein: CASGLSDVLRSF. The genes are TRBV12-5 and TRBJ1-2; D remains unclear. Germline CDR1 and CDR2: LGHNT and FRNRAP. The CDR3 length is 12 residues.

This clone appeared a few times. The V call is TRBV27, the J call TRBJ1-5; a weak D match, TRBD1 (6 bases). The germline CDR1 and CDR2 sequences are MNHEY and SMNVEV (reference sequence). This CDR3 region has 15 residues. Trimming removed 6 bases from V and 0 bases from J, with 12 bases in between. The CDR3 spells CASRLTGFSNQPQHF. The CDR3 nucleotides read TGTGCCAGCAGGCTAACAGGGTTTAGCAATCAGCCCCAGCATTTT.

The gene calls are TRBV19 and TRBJ2-5, with D perhaps matching TRBD2 (6 bases). Trimming took 7 bases from V and 5 from J, leaving 17 bases between them. Germline V CDR1 and CDR2: LNHDA, SQIVND (reference sequence). The CDR3 length is 14 residues. The CDR3 DNA reads as TGTGCCAGTACGGAGTCGGCGGGATCGGAGACCCAGTACTTC. It encodes CASTESAGSETQYF. Variable domain in full (rest from reference TRBV19 and TRBJ2-5): DGGITQSPKYLFRKEGQNVTLSCEQNLNHDAMYWYRQDPGQGLRLIYYSQIVNDFQKGDIAEGYSVSREKKESFPLTVTSAQKNPTAFYLCASTESAGSETQYFGPGTRLLVL.

This clone was observed a single time. This chain joins TRBV5-6 and TRBJ1-5; no clear D. Germline CDR1 and CDR2: SGHDT and YYEEEE. V shed 0 bases and J shed 0 bases, with 7 bases lying between them. The CDR3 sequence is 15 residues long. CDR3: CASSLVELSNQPQHF. The DNA for the CDR3 is TGTGCCAGCAGCTTGGTAGAACTTAGCAATCAGCCCCAGCATTTT.

This sequence joins TRBV2 and TRBJ1-5; 7 nucleotides align to TRBD1. The CDR3 extends over 15 amino acids. The ends lost 1 base at V and 5 bases at J; junction bases unmatched: 5. In germline, CDR1 is SNHLY, CDR2 FYNNEI. DNA of the CDR3: TGTGCCAGCAGTGAAGGACAGGGAGAATATCAGCCCCAGCATTTT. This translates into CASSEGQGEYQPQHF.

The rearrangement joins TRBV19 to TRBJ1-2, with TRBD1 matching 7 bases. V lost 5 bases and J lost 7; bases outside the gene matches: 7. The CDR3 sequence is 13 residues long. Germline assignment: CDR1 LNHDA and CDR2 SQIVND (reference sequence). The CDR3 is CASSGHRGGGYTF. The CDR3 coding sequence is TGTGCCAGTAGTGGCCACAGGGGAGGTGGCTACACCTTC.

The J gene is TRBJ2-2, the V gene TRBV5-1, with D perhaps matching TRBD1 (6 bases). The germline V and J ends were trimmed by 2 bases and 0 bases, with 11 bases remaining between them. Germline CDR1 SGHRS, CDR2 YFSETQ. This CDR3 comprises 16 residues. The chain's CDR3 is CASSFTGFPNTGELFF. The CDR3 DNA reads TGCGCCAGCAGCTTTACAGGGTTTCCGAACACCGGGGAGCTGTTTTTT.